This T cell receptor beta chain was captured in a study of human T cells and chemical hapten exposure. As for the study in general: Patch tests containing 0.01% DPC, applied to the upper back, were read at 6 days. Findings of the study overall: While controls formed fewer of them, expanded TCRs formed significantly more large CDR3 similarity clusters.

One entry per CDR3 protein results from TCRdb running MiXCR on the RACE reads. This sample yields roughly 110,000 distinct CDR3 sequences, of which around 12% are seen a single time; 1.5% to 2% belongs to the top ten. This clonotype was observed at least ten times. What it binds is not known. The CDR3 loop spans 15 amino acids. V gave up 3 bases and J gave up 5 bases; unmatched junction bases: 8. Germline lookup yields CDR1 KGHSH and CDR2 LQKENI. Described time point: pre-sensitization, week 0. As to treatment: therapeutic diphenylcyclopropenone sensitization with weekly scalp DPC. The specimen comprised whole blood, sampled in connection with sensitization to the hapten diphenylcyclopropenone (DPC). This receptor was obtained from a woman aged 45-65 years with alopecia areata. Some clones in this sample may be carry-over from other donors' samples. The rearrangement joins TRBV18 to TRBJ2-5; 8 bases align to TRBD2. This chain's CDR3 is CASSPTSGPAETQYF. In DNA form, the CDR3 reads TGTGCCAGCTCACCTACTAGCGGCCCCGCGGAGACCCAGTACTTC.